This TCR beta chain appears in the sequencing data of a study of OX40 agonist ivuxolimab in advanced cancers. Study background: Ivuxolimab is a fully human IgG2 antibody that activates OX40 (CD134).

Data came from immunoSEQ multiplex PCR; TCRdb stores just in-frame clones and leaves some out. Of about 35,000 clones listed, 65% to 80% are singletons. There are 16 residues in the CDR3. The germline V gene has CDR1 LGHNA and CDR2 YNFKEQ. V was clipped by 0 bases and J by 6 bases, with 15 bases between them. Patients were ineligible given autoimmune disease history or systemic immunosuppression. The chain uses TRBV4-2 and TRBJ1-5; possible D gene TRBD1, 5 bases. The sequence was obtained from an adult with an advanced solid tumor such as melanoma, head and neck, liver or kidney cancer. Source: CD4+ or CD8+ T cells sorted from blood, taken in a trial of the OX40 agonist ivuxolimab. The CDR3 reads CASSQEKEGLGQPQHF. CDR3 DNA: TGTGCCAGCAGCCAAGAAAAGGAGGGGTTGGGTCAGCCCCAGCATTTT.